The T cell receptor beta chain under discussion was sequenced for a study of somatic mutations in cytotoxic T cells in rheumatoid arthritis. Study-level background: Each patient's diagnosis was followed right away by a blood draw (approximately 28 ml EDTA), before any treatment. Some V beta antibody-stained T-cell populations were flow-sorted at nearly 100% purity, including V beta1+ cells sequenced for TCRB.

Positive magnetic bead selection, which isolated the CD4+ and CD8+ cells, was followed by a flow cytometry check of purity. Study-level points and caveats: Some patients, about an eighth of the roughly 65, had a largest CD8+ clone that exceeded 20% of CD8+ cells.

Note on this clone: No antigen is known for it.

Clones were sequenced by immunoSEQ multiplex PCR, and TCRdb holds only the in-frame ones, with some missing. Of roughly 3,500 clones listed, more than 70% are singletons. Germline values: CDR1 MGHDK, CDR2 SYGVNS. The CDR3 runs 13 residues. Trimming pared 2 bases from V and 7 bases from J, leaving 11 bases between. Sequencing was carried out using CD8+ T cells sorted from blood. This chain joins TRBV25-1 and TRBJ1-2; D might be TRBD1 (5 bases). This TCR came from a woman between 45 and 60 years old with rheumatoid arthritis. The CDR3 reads CASSEDGGSGYTF. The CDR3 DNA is TGTGCCAGCAGTGAAGACGGGGGGTCTGGCTACACCTTC.